Detailed here is one T cell receptor (beta chain). The data originate from a study of control samples from healthy donors and cancer patients. Germline values: CDR1 LNHDA, CDR2 SQIVND (reference sequence). The CDR3 sequence is 12 residues long. Trimming left V 5 bases short and J 9 bases short, with 11 bases between. The protocol was immunoSEQ multiplex PCR, while the TCRdb copy is restricted to in-frame clones and leaves out a portion. The sample comprises 110,000 or so clones, around 92% of which are singletons, and roughly 40% rests with the top ten. The V and J genes are TRBV19 and TRBJ2-1; D may be TRBD1 or TRBD2 (5 bases each). This receptor was identified in a man in his forties or fifties in good health. The material sequenced was blood. The CDR3 coding sequence is TGTGCCAGTAGTCCGGGGCCAGGTGAGCAGTTCTTC. Translated: CASSPGPGEQFF.